Listed here are 9 T cell receptor beta chains from one sample, sequenced in a study of blood T cell repertoires in COVID-19. Repertoires were generated with immunoSEQ multiplex PCR, while TCRdb's copy carries only in-frame clones and drops some. The sample contains approximately 490,000 clones, about nine tenths of which appear only once. Sequencing was carried out using PBMCs or T cells enriched from blood (not recorded which). The receptors stem from a woman younger than 35 who had recovered from COVID-19.

The genes are TRBV7-6 and TRBJ1-1, with D possibly being TRBD1 (6 bases). V was clipped by 4 bases and J by 1 base, with 7 bases between them. Germline values: CDR1 SGHVS, CDR2 FNYEAQ. This CDR3 spans 13 amino acids. CDR3 sequence (DNA): TGTGCCAGCAGCTCGACAGGGAACACTGAAGCTTTCTTT. This gives the protein CASSSTGNTEAFF.

This clone was seen once. V and J are TRBV5-4 and TRBJ2-7, with D tentatively TRBD2 (5 bases). Germline assignment: CDR1 SGHNT and CDR2 YYREEE (reference sequence). The length of the CDR3 is 12 residues. Trimming shortened V by 3 bases and J by 7 bases, and 11 bases separated the two germline ends. CDR3 region: CASSSEGEEQYF. The CDR3 DNA reads TGTGCCAGCAGCTCTGAGGGTGAAGAGCAGTACTTC.

This clone was seen just once. The chain is built from TRBV27 and TRBJ1-2, with D possibly TRBD1 on 5 matching bases. Looked up from germline, CDR1 is MNHEY and CDR2 is SMNVEV (reference sequence). Between the trimmed V and J ends, which lost 10 bases and 2 bases, there was a span of 11 bases. The CDR3 loop spans 12 amino acids. CDR3 DNA: TGTGCCACCCTTAAGGGGAACTATGGCTACACCTTC. It specifies CATLKGNYGYTF.

The CDR3 DNA is TGCGCCAGCAGCTTTTTCGGGGATCGGAACACTGAAGCTTTCTTT. It translates to CASSFFGDRNTEAFF. J is TRBJ1-1 and V is TRBV5-1; D gene uncertain. The V and J ends lost 2 bases and 1 base respectively, with 12 bases between them. Germline V gives CDR1 SGHRS, CDR2 YFSETQ. This CDR3 is 15 amino acids long.

The CDR3 DNA is TGTGCCACCAGTGAGAGACAGGGGAGAAGTGGAAACACCATATATTTT. Its protein product is CATSERQGRSGNTIYF. The rearrangement joins TRBV24-1 to TRBJ1-3; 8 bases are a match to TRBD1. The V segment lost 4 bases and the J segment 3 bases; nucleotides outside the gene matches: 7. The CDR3 runs 16 residues. Germline V gene sequence: CDR1 KGHDR, CDR2 SFDVKD.

This clone was found a few times. The chain is built from TRBV9 and TRBJ2-6; perhaps TRBD2 as D (6 bases). The CDR3 is made up of 16 amino acids. With 3 bases removed from V and 0 bases from J, the gap between germline ends came to 10 bases. The germline V gene has CDR1 SGDLS and CDR2 YYNGEE. CDR3 sequence reads: CASSGGVLSGANVLTF. The CDR3 DNA is TGTGCCAGCAGCGGCGGGGTTCTCTCTGGGGCCAACGTCCTGACTTTC.

This chain uses TRBV4-1 with TRBJ1-2; 12 nucleotides agree with TRBD1. The J segment lost 7 bases and the V segment lost 1 base, leaving 10 bases of the junction unmatched. CDR1 and CDR2 from the germline V gene are MGHRA and YSYEKL. CDR3 length equals 17 residues. For the CDR3, the DNA is TGCGCCAGCAGCCAAGGCGTCTTAGGGACAGGGGGCTCTGGCTACACCTTC. Protein product: CASSQGVLGTGGSGYTF.

The chain employs TRBV2 and TRBJ2-2; 7 bases match TRBD2. The CDR3 sequence is 13 residues long. Trimming at V came to 8 bases and at J to 9 bases, leaving 9 bases not matched to a gene. Germline CDR1 and CDR2: SNHLY and FYNNEI. The CDR3 region is CASQRQGGRELFF. The DNA for the CDR3 is TGTGCCAGCCAGAGGCAGGGAGGGAGGGAGCTGTTTTTT.

V gene TRBV7-2 combines with J gene TRBJ1-6; weak D call: TRBD1 (5 bases). The germline V gene encodes CDR1 SGHTA and CDR2 FQGNSA. V shed 4 bases and J shed 6 bases, with 22 bases lying between them. The CDR3 is made up of 18 amino acids. The CDR3 protein is CASSYKLLAGTGNSPLHF. CDR3 nucleotide sequence: TGTGCCAGCAGCTACAAACTCTTGGCCGGGACTGGTAATTCACCCCTCCACTTT.